This T cell receptor (beta chain) is drawn from a study of Ad26.COV2.S vaccination and SARS-CoV-2 variants. Documented treatment: 15 to 20 received Ad26.COV2.S at low or high dose, single or two shots; about 5 received placebo; per-sample allocation not given. Following the first vaccine or placebo injection, samples were taken on day 63. Overall study results and limits: Non-spike TCR breadth did not differ much between vaccine and placebo recipients.

V gave up 4 bases and J gave up 7 bases, with 14 bases separating them. The CDR3 extends over 15 amino acids. Per the germline V gene, CDR1 is SGHVT and CDR2 is SQSDAQ. With regard to this clone: What it binds is unknown.

Sequencing used immunoSEQ multiplex PCR; TCRdb keeps in-frame clones, though not all of them. The sample holds some 460,000 clones, roughly nine tenths seen once. The rearrangement links TRBV7-4 to TRBJ1-6, with D tentatively TRBD1 (5 bases). This clonotype was obtained from a person aged 18-60 years who received the Ad26.COV2.S COVID-19 vaccine or a placebo. Source: peripheral blood, taken in a trial of Ad26.COV2.S vaccine versus placebo. The CDR3 bases are TGTGCCAGCAGCTGGGAACAGGCAACCAATTCACCCCTCCACTTT. Its translation: CASSWEQATNSPLHF. Using reference TRBV7-4 and TRBJ1-6 for the parts outside the CDR3, the full variable domain is GAGVSQSPRYKVAKRGRDVALRCDSISGHVTLYWYRQTLGQGSEVLTYSQSDAQRDKSGRPSGRFSAERPERSVSTLKIQRTEQGDSAVYLCASSWEQATNSPLHFGNGTRLTVT.